The subject of this entry is one T cell receptor beta chain. Trimming left V 4 bases short and J 3 bases short, with 25 bases between. CDR3 size: 18 residues. The germline V gene has CDR1 SQVTM and CDR2 ANQGSEA. The data were obtained in a study of blood T cell repertoires in COVID-19. Study as a whole: Specimens from acute and convalescent COVID-19 originated in the United States, Italy and Spain. From T cells, B-cell-depleted T cells, or PBMCs came the material, which was cDNA or gDNA.

Using immunoSEQ multiplex PCR, the repertoire was profiled, and TCRdb retains in-frame clones only, with some absent. The sample lists around 220,000 clones, 87% seen once, with about 6.3% in the top ten. The TCR was taken from a woman in her twenties or thirties with acute COVID-19. The sequencing input was PBMCs or T cells enriched from blood (not recorded which). The chain uses TRBV29-1 and TRBJ2-1; D may be TRBD2 (11 bases). The CDR3 sequence: CSVGPGQGTSGDYNEQFF. The CDR3 DNA sequence: TGCAGCGTTGGTCCGGGACAGGGGACTAGCGGAGACTACAATGAGCAGTTCTTC.